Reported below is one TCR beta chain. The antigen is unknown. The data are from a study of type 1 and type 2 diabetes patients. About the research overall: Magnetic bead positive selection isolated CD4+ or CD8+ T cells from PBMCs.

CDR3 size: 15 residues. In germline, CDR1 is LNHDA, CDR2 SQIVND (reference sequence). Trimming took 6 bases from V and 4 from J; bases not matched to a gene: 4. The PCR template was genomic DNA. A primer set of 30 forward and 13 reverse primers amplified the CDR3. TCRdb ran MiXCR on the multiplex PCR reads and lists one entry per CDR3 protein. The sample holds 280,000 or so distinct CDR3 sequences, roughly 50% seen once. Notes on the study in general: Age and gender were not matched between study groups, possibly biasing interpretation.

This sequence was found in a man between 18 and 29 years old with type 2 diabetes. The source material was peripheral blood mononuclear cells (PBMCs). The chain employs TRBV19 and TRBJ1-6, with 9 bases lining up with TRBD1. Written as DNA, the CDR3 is TGTGCCAGTAGAAAGACAGGGGGATATAATTCACCCCTCCACTTT. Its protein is CASRKTGGYNSPLHF.